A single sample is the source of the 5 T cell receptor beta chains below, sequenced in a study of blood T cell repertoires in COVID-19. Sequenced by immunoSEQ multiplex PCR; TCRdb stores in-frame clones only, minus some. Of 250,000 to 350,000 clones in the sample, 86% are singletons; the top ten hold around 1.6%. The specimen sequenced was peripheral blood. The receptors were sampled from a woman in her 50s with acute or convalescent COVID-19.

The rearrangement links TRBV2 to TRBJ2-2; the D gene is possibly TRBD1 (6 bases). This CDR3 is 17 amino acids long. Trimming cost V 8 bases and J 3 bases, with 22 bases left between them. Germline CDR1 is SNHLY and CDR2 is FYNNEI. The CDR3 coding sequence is TGTGCCAGCTCCATCCACCGGGACACCGGGGACACCGGGGAGCTGTTTTTT. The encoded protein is CASSIHRDTGDTGELFF.

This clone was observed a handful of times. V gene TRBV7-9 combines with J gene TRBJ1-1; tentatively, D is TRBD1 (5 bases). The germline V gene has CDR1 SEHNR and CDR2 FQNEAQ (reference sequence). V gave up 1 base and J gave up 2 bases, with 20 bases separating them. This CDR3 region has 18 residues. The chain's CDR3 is CASSLENHRGGSNTEAFF. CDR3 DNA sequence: TGTGCCAGCAGCTTAGAAAATCATCGTGGGGGGAGTAACACTGAAGCTTTCTTT.

The CDR3 bases are TGTGCCAGCAGCCTCGGACAGGGGAACACTGAAGCTTTCTTT. This gives the protein CASSLGQGNTEAFF. This rearrangement joins TRBV2 to TRBJ1-1; 8 bases are a match to TRBD1. Germline-derived CDR1 and CDR2 are SNHLY and FYNNEI. This CDR3 has 14 residues. The V segment lost 6 bases and the J segment 1 base; nucleotides outside the gene matches: 4. Supplemented by reference TRBV2 and TRBJ1-1, the full variable domain reads EPEVTQTPSHQVTQMGQEVILRCVPISNHLYFYWYRQILGQKVEFLVSFYNNEISEKSEIFDDQFSVERPDGSNFTLKIRSTKLEDSAMYFCASSLGQGNTEAFFGQGTRLTVV.

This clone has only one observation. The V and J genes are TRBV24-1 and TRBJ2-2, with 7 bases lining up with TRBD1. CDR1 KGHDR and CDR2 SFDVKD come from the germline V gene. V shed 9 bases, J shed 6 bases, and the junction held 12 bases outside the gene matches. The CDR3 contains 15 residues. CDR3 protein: CATSRQGIGAGELFF. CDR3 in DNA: TGTGCCACCTCTAGACAGGGTATCGGCGCCGGGGAGCTGTTTTTT.

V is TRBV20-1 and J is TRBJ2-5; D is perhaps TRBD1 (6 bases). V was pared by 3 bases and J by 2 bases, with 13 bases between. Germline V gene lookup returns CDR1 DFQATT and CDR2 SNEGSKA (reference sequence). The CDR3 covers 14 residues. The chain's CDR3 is CSASMGARQETQYF. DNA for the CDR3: TGCAGTGCTAGTATGGGGGCCCGACAAGAGACCCAGTACTTC.